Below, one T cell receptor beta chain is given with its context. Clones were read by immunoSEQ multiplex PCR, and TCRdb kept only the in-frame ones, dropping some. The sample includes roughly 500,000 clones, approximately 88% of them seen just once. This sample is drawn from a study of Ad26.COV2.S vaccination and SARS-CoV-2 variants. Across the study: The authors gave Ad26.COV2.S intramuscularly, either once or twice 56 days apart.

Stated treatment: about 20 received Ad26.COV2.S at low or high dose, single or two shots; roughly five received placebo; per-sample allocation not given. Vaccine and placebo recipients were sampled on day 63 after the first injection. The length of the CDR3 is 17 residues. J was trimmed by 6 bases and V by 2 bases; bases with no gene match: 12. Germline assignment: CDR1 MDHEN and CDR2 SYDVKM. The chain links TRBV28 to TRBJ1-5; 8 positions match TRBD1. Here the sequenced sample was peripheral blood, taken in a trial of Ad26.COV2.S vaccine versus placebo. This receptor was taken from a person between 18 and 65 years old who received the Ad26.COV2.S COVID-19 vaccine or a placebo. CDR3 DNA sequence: TGTGCCAGCAGTTTAAGTCAAACAGGGGGGTTGCGTCAGCCCCAGCATTTT. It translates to CASSLSQTGGLRQPQHF. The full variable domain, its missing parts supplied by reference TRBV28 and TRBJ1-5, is DVKVTQSSRYLVKRTGEKVFLECVQDMDHENMFWYRQDPGLGLRLIYFSYDVKMKEKGDIPEGYSVSREKKERFSLILESASTNQTSMYLCASSLSQTGGLRQPQHFGDGTRLSIL.